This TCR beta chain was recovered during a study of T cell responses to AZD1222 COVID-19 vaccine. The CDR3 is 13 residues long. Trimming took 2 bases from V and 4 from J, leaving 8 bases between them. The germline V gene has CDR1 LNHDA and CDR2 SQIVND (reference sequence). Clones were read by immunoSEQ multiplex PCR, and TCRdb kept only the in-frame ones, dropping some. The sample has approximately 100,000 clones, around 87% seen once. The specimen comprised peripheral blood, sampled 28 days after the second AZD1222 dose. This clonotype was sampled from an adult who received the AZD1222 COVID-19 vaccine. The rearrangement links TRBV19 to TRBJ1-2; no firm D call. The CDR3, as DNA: TGTGCCAGTAGTATAAACCGGATCTATGGCTACACCTTC. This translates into CASSINRIYGYTF.